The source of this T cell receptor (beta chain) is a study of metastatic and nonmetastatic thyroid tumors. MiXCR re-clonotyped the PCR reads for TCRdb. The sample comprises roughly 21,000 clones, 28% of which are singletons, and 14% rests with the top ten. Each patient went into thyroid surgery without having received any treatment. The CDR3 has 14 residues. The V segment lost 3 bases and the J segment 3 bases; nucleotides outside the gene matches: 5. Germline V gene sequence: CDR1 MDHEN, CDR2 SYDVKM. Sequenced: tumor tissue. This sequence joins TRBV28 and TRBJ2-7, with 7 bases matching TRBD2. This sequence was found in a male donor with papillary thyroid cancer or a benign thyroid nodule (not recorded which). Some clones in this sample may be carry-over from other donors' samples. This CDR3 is CASSFLRDYYEQYF. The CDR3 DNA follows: TGTGCCAGCAGTTTCCTCCGGGACTACTACGAGCAGTACTTC.